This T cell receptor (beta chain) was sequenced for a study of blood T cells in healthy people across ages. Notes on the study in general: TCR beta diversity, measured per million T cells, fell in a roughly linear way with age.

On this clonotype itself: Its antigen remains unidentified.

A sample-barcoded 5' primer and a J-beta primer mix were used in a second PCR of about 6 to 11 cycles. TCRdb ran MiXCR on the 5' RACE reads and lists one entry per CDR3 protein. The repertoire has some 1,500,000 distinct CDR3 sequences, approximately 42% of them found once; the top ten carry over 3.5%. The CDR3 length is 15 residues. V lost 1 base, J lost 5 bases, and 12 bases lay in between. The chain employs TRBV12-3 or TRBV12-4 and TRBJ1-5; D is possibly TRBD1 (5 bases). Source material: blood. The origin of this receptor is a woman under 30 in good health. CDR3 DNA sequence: TGTGCCAGCAGTTTAGAAGGGGTGTTGGATCAGCCCCAGCATTTT. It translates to CASSLEGVLDQPQHF.